This T cell receptor (beta chain) was obtained from a study of glioma-infiltrating T cells after dendritic cell vaccination. Measured with immunoSEQ multiplex PCR; TCRdb has only the in-frame clones, and not every one. Among 100,000 or so clones listed, 80% to 90% were seen once. V shed 4 bases and J shed 5 bases, with 13 bases lying between them. Germline loops: CDR1 SQVTM, CDR2 ANQGSEA. The CDR3 sequence is 13 residues long. The chain couples TRBV29-1 to TRBJ2-3, with D possibly matching TRBD1 (6 bases). Material: blood, obtained before dendritic cell vaccination. This TCR came from a human donor with glioblastoma. CDR3 DNA: TGCAGCGTTGGTCGGACAGTACAAGATACGCAGTATTTT. Translated, it gives CSVGRTVQDTQYF.